What follows is one TCR beta chain and its context. The V end lost 6 bases, the J end lost 6 bases, and 12 bases lay between the germline ends. The CDR3 is made up of 13 amino acids. Germline loops: CDR1 MDHEN, CDR2 SYDVKM. These data come from a study of control samples from healthy donors and cancer patients. Some clones are missing from TCRdb's copy, which holds only in-frame ones; the method was immunoSEQ multiplex PCR. The table has tens of thousands of clones, 94% seen once. V is TRBV28 and J is TRBJ1-3, with D perhaps matching TRBD1 (5 bases). Sequenced sample: blood. This clonotype originated in a woman younger than 35 in good health. CDR3 residues: CASSSGTTNTIYF. The DNA for the CDR3 is TGTGCCAGCAGCTCCGGGACGACAAACACCATATATTTT.